This T cell receptor beta chain derives from a study of a mutant IDH1 vaccine in newly diagnosed glioma. Assay: immunoSEQ multiplex PCR; the TCRdb copy retains only in-frame clones and omits some. The sample contains approximately 50,000 clones, about 90% of which appear only once. About this clone: Its antigen is currently unknown.

Time point: week 23, last vaccination. One vaccine dose held 300 ug of mutant IDH1 20-mer peptide and came with topical imiquimod. The germline V gene encodes CDR1 LGHNA and CDR2 YSLEER. Trimming stripped 1 base from V and 4 bases from J, with 14 bases between. The CDR3 extends over 15 amino acids. This material consisted of PBMCs, taken from a glioma patient whose treatment included an IDH1 peptide vaccine. The V and J genes are TRBV4-3 and TRBJ2-7; D is perhaps TRBD1 or TRBD2 (6 bases each). This clonotype was sampled from a man aged 40-49 years with glioma. CDR3 bases: TGCGCCAGCAGCCAAGGGTGGGGGGCGACTTACGAGCAGTACTTC. Translation gives CASSQGWGATYEQYF.